This T cell receptor beta chain emerged from a study of blood T cell repertoires in COVID-19. For the study at large: The United States, Italy and Spain supplied acute and convalescent COVID-19 samples. Nucleic acid was either cDNA or gDNA, and it came from T cells, B-cell-depleted T cells, or PBMCs.

Per the authors' pipeline: Quantification of nucleated cells was approximated via reference gene primer amplification. Produced via immunoSEQ multiplex PCR; TCRdb's table is partial and in-frame only. The DNA was the basis for D and trimming; V, J and clone size are from that table. The data hold some 100,000 clones, with roughly 92% observed a single time. The CDR3 has 16 amino acids. The germline gives CDR1 SGDLS, CDR2 YYNGEE. The V end lost 0 bases, the J end lost 3 bases, and 14 bases lay between the germline ends. The sample taken for sequencing was peripheral blood. This TCR came from an older man with acute or convalescent COVID-19. The chain couples TRBV9 to TRBJ2-3, with D tentatively TRBD2 (5 bases). The chain's CDR3 is CASSVGTSRNTDTQYF. CDR3 DNA sequence: TGTGCCAGCAGCGTAGGCACTAGTCGTAATACAGATACGCAGTATTTT.